Shown below are 32 T cell receptor beta chains from a single sample sequenced in a study of cytomegalovirus exposure and HLA in healthy donors (dated by TCRdb to about 2017). Preparation of the library involved the immunoSEQ multiplex PCR assay. TCRdb took over this immuneACCESS table, retaining in-frame rearrangements with V and J assigned. Such tables are incomplete; in checked studies, under half of the missing clones stem from an unresolved V gene, and the remainder is unexplained. This sample has roughly 260,000 clones in its table, and about 90% of those were observed once. Roughly 0.38% of the sample belongs to the ten largest clones. What was sequenced was PBMCs. All receptors come from a woman aged 18-29 years in good health and CMV-seronegative.

In its sample, this clone was seen once. The V gene is TRBV5-6, the J gene TRBJ1-1, with no clear D. CDR3 length: 13 amino acids. Germline assignment: CDR1 SGHDT and CDR2 YYEEEE. V was clipped by 1 base and J by 5 bases, with 9 bases between them. CDR3 sequence: CASSLWLRTEAFF. The CDR3 DNA follows: TGTGCCAGCAGCTTGTGGCTCAGAACTGAAGCTTTCTTT.

This chain connects TRBV5-4 to TRBJ1-6; perhaps TRBD1 as D (6 bases). Germline V gene lookup returns CDR1 SGHNT and CDR2 YYREEE (reference sequence). The V end lost 4 bases, the J end lost 9 bases, and 20 bases lay between the germline ends. The CDR3 has 16 amino acids. The chain's CDR3 is CASSPRQQGSGSPLHF. CDR3 coding DNA: TGTGCCAGCAGCCCCCGGCAGCAGGGGAGCGGTTCACCCCTCCACTTT.

The rearrangement links TRBV6-5 to TRBJ2-2; weak D call: TRBD1 (6 bases). The CDR3 has 14 amino acids. V lost 6 bases and J lost 7, with 15 bases in between. Germline values: CDR1 MNHEY, CDR2 SVGAGI. In DNA form, the CDR3 reads TGTGCCAGCAGCCTCGGACAGCTGGGCGGGGAGCTGTTTTTT. Translating it yields CASSLGQLGGELFF.

To note about this clone: Sequence at one end of the junction differs from germline and may be a read error. V is TRBV7-7 and J is TRBJ2-7; the match to TRBD1 covers 10 bases. CDR3 length: 14 residues. Germline CDR1 SSHAT, CDR2 FNYEAQ (reference sequence). The CDR3: CASSSGTGAYEQYF. CDR3 bases: TGTGCTAGCAGCTCCGGGACAGGGGCCTACGAGCAGTACTTC.

The DNA for the CDR3 is TGCGCCAGCAGCTGGGAGGCTAGCGGCCCCTACAATGAGCAGTTCTTC. Translating it yields CASSWEASGPYNEQFF. The rearrangement uses TRBV5-1 and TRBJ2-1; 7 nucleotides match TRBD2. CDR1 is SGHRS and CDR2 is YFSETQ in the germline V gene. CDR3 length equals 16 residues. With V trimmed by 3 bases and J by 2 bases, 8 bases remained unmatched.

The gene calls are TRBV4-1 and TRBJ1-1, with a weak D call TRBD1 (6 bases). The V and J ends lost 1 base and 5 bases respectively, with 8 bases between them. This CDR3 has 13 residues. Germline assignment: CDR1 MGHRA and CDR2 YSYEKL. CDR3 loop: CASSQGQVTEAFF. The CDR3 bases are TGCGCCAGCAGCCAAGGACAGGTAACTGAAGCTTTCTTT.

The rearrangement links TRBV11-2 to TRBJ2-7, with no clear D. V lost 2 bases, J lost 4 bases, and 6 bases lay in between. There are 12 residues in the CDR3. Germline V gene lookup returns CDR1 SGHAT and CDR2 FQNNGV. This CDR3 reads CASSLSGYEQYF. In DNA form, the CDR3 reads TGTGCCAGCAGCTTATCAGGTTACGAGCAGTACTTC. The variable domain in full, completed from reference TRBV11-2 and TRBJ2-7, reads EAGVAQSPRYKIIEKRQSVAFWCNPISGHATLYWYQQILGQGPKLLIQFQNNGVVDDSQLPKDRFSAERLKGVDSTLKIQPAKLEDSAVYLCASSLSGYEQYFGPGTRLTVT.

V and J are TRBV20-1 and TRBJ1-1; D uncertain. Germline CDR1 and CDR2: DFQATT and SNEGSKA (reference sequence). V gave up 0 bases and J gave up 7 bases, with 3 bases separating them. The CDR3 totals 10 residues. The DNA of the CDR3 is TGCAGTGCTAGAGATCTTGAAGCTTTCTTT. As protein: CSARDLEAFF.

The chain has TRBV6-6 and TRBJ1-1; tentatively, D is TRBD1 (5 bases). The CDR3 has 16 amino acids. Trimming cost V 8 bases and J 3 bases, with 22 bases left between them. Per germline, CDR1 MNHNY and CDR2 SVGAGI (reference sequence). The CDR3 bases are TGTGCCAGCGCTCGGATTAAGGGGTTGTCGGACACTGAAGCTTTCTTT. Translation: CASARIKGLSDTEAFF.

This clone occurred once. The rearrangement links TRBV4-1 to TRBJ2-7; a weak D match, TRBD2 (6 bases). CDR1 is MGHRA, CDR2 YSYEKL, per germline. Trimming took 0 bases from V and 4 from J, leaving 13 bases between them. The CDR3 is made up of 15 amino acids. This CDR3 reads CASSQDPGDPYEQYF. The CDR3 bases are TGCGCCAGCAGCCAAGATCCGGGGGATCCTTACGAGCAGTACTTC.

This chain links TRBV29-1 with TRBJ2-3; 10 bases fit TRBD2. V shed 5 bases, J shed 1 base, and the junction held 6 bases outside the gene matches. CDR1 SQVTM and CDR2 ANQGSEA come from the germline V gene. CDR3 length: 15 residues. The CDR3 reads CSVSRGTSGTDTQYF. CDR3 in DNA: TGCAGCGTTTCACGCGGGACTAGCGGCACAGATACGCAGTATTTT.

The gene calls are TRBV5-4 and TRBJ2-3; 7 positions match TRBD2. The germline V gene has CDR1 SGHNT and CDR2 YYREEE (reference sequence). CDR3 length: 14 amino acids. J was trimmed by 6 bases and V by 7 bases; bases with no gene match: 11. This CDR3 reads CASQQTTSLDTQYF. CDR3 sequence (DNA): TGTGCCAGCCAGCAGACGACTAGCCTGGATACGCAGTATTTT.

The gene calls are TRBV28 and TRBJ2-5; TRBD1 is a possible D gene (5 bases). V was cut by 4 bases and J by 3 bases, with 12 bases left in between. CDR1 and CDR2 from the germline V gene are MDHEN and SYDVKM. This CDR3 is built from 14 residues. The CDR3 sequence is CASSSWTPEETQYF. The CDR3 region has the DNA TGTGCCAGCAGTTCTTGGACACCTGAAGAGACCCAGTACTTC.

This chain connects TRBV30 to TRBJ2-1; D is possibly TRBD1 (6 bases). From germline, CDR1 is GTSNPN and CDR2 SVGIG (reference sequence). This CDR3 spans 15 amino acids. V lost 0 bases to trimming and J lost 0 bases, with 9 bases between them. The CDR3 nucleotides read TGTGCCTGGAGTGTGTGGGGGCGCTCCTACAATGAGCAGTTCTTC. Its protein product is CAWSVWGRSYNEQFF.

The chain joins TRBV5-1 to TRBJ1-6; TRBD1 is a possible D gene (6 bases). The germline CDR1 and CDR2 sequences are SGHRS and YFSETQ. CDR3 length equals 15 residues. The V end lost 0 bases, the J end lost 3 bases, and 7 bases lay between the germline ends. CDR3 bases: TGCGCCAGCAGCTTGGACAGGGACTATAATTCACCCCTCCACTTT. It yields the protein CASSLDRDYNSPLHF.

V gene TRBV27 combines with J gene TRBJ2-2; no definite D call. The ends were cut back, 5 bases at V and 0 bases at J, with 7 bases in the middle. Germline assignment: CDR1 MNHEY and CDR2 SMNVEV (reference sequence). The CDR3 totals 14 residues. As DNA, the CDR3 is TGTGCCAGCAGTAAACAGCCGAACACCGGGGAGCTGTTTTTT. It encodes CASSKQPNTGELFF.

This chain links TRBV7-9 with TRBJ1-1; the D gene is possibly TRBD1 (6 bases). Germline CDR1 reads SEHNR; CDR2 reads FQNEAQ (reference sequence). The V and J ends lost 5 bases and 11 bases respectively, with 24 bases between them. The CDR3 extends over 15 amino acids. CDR3 residues: CASSQALRGLQDAFF. The CDR3 DNA is TGTGCCAGCAGCCAGGCCTTGAGGGGGTTGCAGGATGCTTTCTTT.

This sequence joins TRBV25-1 and TRBJ2-5; D is perhaps TRBD2 (5 bases). Germline V gene sequence: CDR1 MGHDK, CDR2 SYGVNS. CDR3 length: 13 amino acids. Trimming stripped 6 bases from V and 5 bases from J, with 13 bases between. The CDR3 nucleotides are TGTGCCAGCAGGGGTAGCGTATTGGAGACCCAGTACTTC. This encodes CASRGSVLETQYF.

The count of this clone is one. The chain has TRBV18 and TRBJ2-3; D is possibly TRBD1 (6 bases). CDR3 size: 13 residues. Trimming shortened V by 6 bases and J by 6 bases, and 13 bases separated the two germline ends. The germline CDR1 and CDR2 sequences are KGHSH and LQKENI. CDR3 amino acids: CASSSQGSDTQYF. For the CDR3, the DNA is TGTGCCAGCTCTAGTCAGGGGTCGGATACGCAGTATTTT.

The chain recombines TRBV4-1 with TRBJ2-1, with TRBD1 identical over 8 bases. The CDR3 contains 11 residues. The V segment lost 4 bases and the J segment 13 bases; nucleotides outside the gene matches: 3. Germline CDR1 MGHRA, CDR2 YSYEKL. CDR3 DNA: TGCGCCAGCAGCCTGACAGGGGAACAGTTCTTC. This translates into CASSLTGEQFF.

The gene calls are TRBV5-1 and TRBJ2-7; 7 bases map to TRBD2. CDR3 length equals 14 residues. Germline values: CDR1 SGHRS, CDR2 YFSETQ. V lost 3 bases and J lost 3; bases outside the gene matches: 6. Here the CDR3 DNA reads TGCGCCAGCAGCTCACGGGAGGTCTACTACGAGCAGTACTTC. As protein: CASSSREVYYEQYF.

The J gene is TRBJ1-4, the V gene TRBV6-5; 7 bases map to TRBD1. Trimming removed 2 bases from V and 8 bases from J; junction bases left unmatched: 8. Germline V gene lookup returns CDR1 MNHEY and CDR2 SVGAGI. The CDR3 is 15 residues long. The CDR3 bases are TGTGCCAGCAGTTACGGGGGACAGCCGGGAGAAAAACTGTTTTTT. Translating it yields CASSYGGQPGEKLFF.

J is TRBJ2-7 and V is TRBV7-2; the match to TRBD2 covers 15 bases. The ends lost 5 bases at V and 3 bases at J; junction bases unmatched: 8. Germline CDR1 reads SGHTA; CDR2 reads FQGNSA. The CDR3 is 17 residues long. The CDR3 loop reads CASSPRTSGGAVYEQYF. CDR3 DNA: TGTGCCAGCAGCCCCAGGACTAGCGGGGGGGCCGTCTACGAGCAGTACTTC. The full variable domain, with the rest looked up from reference TRBV7-2 and TRBJ2-7, is GAGVSQSPSNKVTEKGKDVELRCDPISGHTALYWYRQSLGQGLEFLIYFQGNSAPDKSGLPSDRFSAERTGGSVSTLTIQRTQQEDSAVYLCASSPRTSGGAVYEQYFGPGTRLTVT.

This clone came up a few times. The CDR3 spells CASSETGRRGYTF. For the CDR3, the DNA is TGTGCCAGCAGTGAGACAGGACGCAGAGGCTACACCTTC. V is TRBV6-4 and J is TRBJ1-2; TRBD1 might be the D (6 bases). The CDR3 loop spans 13 amino acids. Germline lookup yields CDR1 MRHNA and CDR2 SNTAGT. The V and J ends lost 3 bases and 8 bases respectively, with 13 bases between them.

The chain uses TRBV5-1 and TRBJ2-2, with D possibly matching TRBD1 (7 bases). CDR1 is SGHRS, CDR2 YFSETQ, per germline. The CDR3 totals 15 residues. Deletions cut 4 bases from V and 1 base from J, with 11 bases between. The CDR3 bases are TGCGCCAGCAGCCGGAGGGACAGGAACACCGGGGAGCTGTTTTTT. Amino acids: CASSRRDRNTGELFF.

CDR3 sequence (DNA): TGTGCCAGCACCTTGGGGGGGGCCCAAGAGACCCAGTACTTC. Its protein is CASTLGGAQETQYF. The chain has TRBV28 and TRBJ2-5, with a possible D match to TRBD2 (7 bases). Germline V gives CDR1 MDHEN, CDR2 SYDVKM. This CDR3 comprises 14 residues. The V and J ends lost 7 bases and 1 base respectively, with 13 bases between them.

This clone showed up just a few times. The chain employs TRBV7-9 and TRBJ1-5, with TRBD1 matching 9 bases. The CDR3 spans 14 residues. Looked up from germline, CDR1 is SEHNR and CDR2 is FQNEAQ (reference sequence). J gave up 5 bases and V 5 bases, and 4 bases lay outside the gene matches. As DNA, the CDR3 is TGTGCCAGCAGCCTGGGACAGGGCTATCAGCCCCAGCATTTT. Amino acid sequence: CASSLGQGYQPQHF. The full variable domain, completed using reference TRBV7-9 and TRBJ1-5, is DTGVSQNPRHKITKRGQNVTFRCDPISEHNRLYWYRQTLGQGPEFLTYFQNEAQLEKSRLLSDRFSAERPKGSFSTLEIQRTEQGDSAMYLCASSLGQGYQPQHFGDGTRLSIL.

The chain links TRBV18 to TRBJ1-2; D might be TRBD1 (5 bases). The CDR3 runs 13 residues. Trimming took 2 bases from V and 4 from J, leaving 8 bases between them. CDR1 KGHSH and CDR2 LQKENI come from the germline V gene. CDR3 in DNA: TGTGCCAGCTCACCAGAGGGACTCTATGGCTACACCTTC. Translating gives CASSPEGLYGYTF.

V usage is TRBV5-1 and J usage is TRBJ2-3, with 7 bases matching TRBD2. Unmatched junction bases numbered 5, after V lost 1 base and J lost 0 bases. Germline V lookup: CDR1 SGHRS, CDR2 YFSETQ. The CDR3 extends over 16 amino acids. CDR3 sequence reads: CASSLLGGISTDTQYF. CDR3 DNA: TGCGCCAGCAGCTTGTTGGGGGGGATAAGCACAGATACGCAGTATTTT.

The V and J genes are TRBV10-1 and TRBJ2-7, with TRBD2 matching 12 bases. This CDR3 is built from 17 residues. The ends lost 6 bases at V and 4 bases at J; junction bases unmatched: 13. CDR1 is WNHNN, CDR2 SYGVQD, per germline (reference sequence). The CDR3 here is CASSPPWLAGGPYEQYV. For the CDR3, the DNA is TGCGCCAGCAGCCCTCCTTGGCTAGCGGGGGGGCCTTACGAGCAGTACGTC.

The chain couples TRBV28 to TRBJ1-2, with 8 bases aligning to TRBD1. Per the germline V gene, CDR1 is MDHEN and CDR2 is SYDVKM. The trim removed 5 bases at V and 8 bases at J, leaving 7 bases unmatched. The length of the CDR3 is 13 residues. In nucleotides, the CDR3 is TGTGCCAGCAGTGCCGACAGGGGAGGAGGCTACACCTTC. Its protein product is CASSADRGGGYTF.

The chain employs TRBV7-9 and TRBJ1-5; 7 nucleotides align to TRBD1. The germline gives CDR1 SEHNR, CDR2 FQNEAQ (reference sequence). V lost 2 bases and J lost 4; bases outside the gene matches: 5. The CDR3 spans 15 residues. The CDR3 is CASSLRQGKNQPQHF. In DNA form, the CDR3 reads TGTGCCAGCAGCTTACGACAGGGAAAGAATCAGCCCCAGCATTTT.